A selection of T cell receptor beta chains follows, all from one sample in a study of CD8 T cells in ankylosing spondylitis. TCRdb reanalysed the 5' RACE reads using MiXCR and keeps one entry per CDR3 protein. Here the sample spans about 250,000 distinct CDR3 sequences, over 15% being singletons. Sequencing was carried out using blood, either unsorted or a sorted T cell fraction (not recorded which). Source of these receptors: a male donor with ankylosing spondylitis or in good health (not recorded which). The CDR3 runs from the conserved cysteine through the conserved F or W. D genes are given only for firm matches. A row's size may be missing; if present it is once, few, many or a size class.

TRBD2	TRBJ2-1	TRBV12-3/TRBV12-4	few	CASIPLGGSNEQFF	TGTGCCAGCATTCCCCTCGGCGGGAGTAATGAGCAGTTCTTC
TRBD2	TRBJ2-1	TRBV5-1	-	CASSYGLAGGPAGEQFF	TGCGCCAGCAGCTATGGACTAGCGGGAGGGCCAGCGGGTGAGCAGTTCTTC
-	TRBJ2-5	TRBV20-1	few	CSAREAGLRETQYF	TGCAGTGCTAGAGAGGCGGGGCTGAGGGAGACCCAGTACTTC
-	TRBJ1-1	TRBV29-1	many	CSVRLGPALGNTEAFF	TGCAGCGTTCGTTTAGGGCCAGCCCTGGGGAACACTGAAGCTTTCTTT
-	TRBJ2-7	TRBV12-3/TRBV12-4	few	CASSLGDRTYEQYF	TGTGCCAGCAGTTTGGGAGACAGAACCTACGAGCAGTACTTC
TRBD2	TRBJ2-7	TRBV4-1	-	CASSQAFRGGSYEQYF	TGCGCCAGCAGCCAAGCATTCCGGGGGGGCTCCTACGAGCAGTACTTC
-	TRBJ2-5	TRBV7-7	-	CASSEGGDETQYF	TGTGCTAGCAGCGAGGGGGGTGATGAGACCCAGTACTTC
-	TRBJ1-1	TRBV20-1	-	CSARGDGAEAFF	TGCAGTGCTAGAGGGGACGGCGCTGAAGCTTTCTTT
TRBD2	TRBJ2-2	TRBV12-3/TRBV12-4	-	CAIPSGGNTGELFF	TGTGCCATCCCGAGCGGGGGGAACACCGGGGAGCTGTTTTTT
-	TRBJ2-2	TRBV6-5	-	CASSYPGTTGELFF	TGTGCCAGCAGTTACCCAGGGACAACCGGGGAGCTGTTTTTT
-	TRBJ2-1	TRBV11-1	-	CASSPRARYGAFYNEQFF	TGTGCCAGCAGCCCCCGGGCCCGATACGGGGCTTTCTACAATGAGCAGTTCTTC
-	TRBJ2-1	TRBV19	-	CASSIPGPYNEQFF	TGTGCCAGTAGTATTCCCGGGCCGTACAATGAGCAGTTCTTC
TRBD2	TRBJ2-7	TRBV28	many	CASRLGLAGSYEQYF	TGTGCCAGCAGGCTGGGACTAGCGGGTTCCTACGAGCAGTACTTC
TRBD2	TRBJ2-7	TRBV12-3/TRBV12-4	-	CASSSGTSEYEQYF	TGTGCCAGCAGTTCAGGGACTAGCGAGTACGAGCAGTACTTC
TRBD1	TRBJ2-7	TRBV27	-	CASSLSGTANYEQYF	TGTGCCAGCAGTTTATCCGGGACAGCCAACTACGAGCAGTACTTC